The 14 T cell receptor beta chains listed next were all sequenced from one sample in a study of cytomegalovirus exposure and HLA in healthy donors. Sequencing was performed with immunoSEQ multiplex PCR; in TCRdb, only in-frame clones are kept and a portion is missing. The table has 300,000 or so clones, roughly 86% seen once. What was sequenced was PBMCs. These receptors came from a man aged 25-45 years in good health and CMV-seronegative.

The sample holds one count of this clone. V and J are TRBV7-9 and TRBJ2-5; a weak D match, TRBD2 (5 bases). The CDR3 spans 14 residues. Germline CDR1 reads SEHNR; CDR2 reads FQNEAQ (reference sequence). With 5 bases removed from V and 0 bases from J, the gap between germline ends came to 10 bases. The DNA of the CDR3 is TGTGCCAGCAGCCTACTAGTGGACCAAGAGACCCAGTACTTC. This translates into CASSLLVDQETQYF.

This clone was seen just once. The chain combines TRBV10-1 with TRBJ2-5, with TRBD2 matching 11 bases. V shed 3 bases and J 1 base; nucleotides not matched to a gene: 4. In germline, CDR1 is WNHNN, CDR2 SYGVQD (reference sequence). The CDR3 covers 16 residues. CDR3 sequence: CASSDSGLAAQETQYF. In DNA, the CDR3 is TGCGCCAGCAGTGATTCGGGACTAGCGGCCCAAGAGACCCAGTACTTC.

This chain connects TRBV18 to TRBJ1-4; weak D call: TRBD1 (5 bases). The CDR3 totals 13 residues. Germline-derived CDR1 and CDR2 are KGHSH and LQKENI. V lost 8 bases to trimming and J lost 0 bases, with 7 bases between them. The chain's CDR3 is CASGGATNEKLFF. The DNA for the CDR3 is TGTGCCAGCGGAGGGGCAACTAATGAAAAACTGTTTTTT.

This clone is a singleton in its sample. The J gene is TRBJ2-3, the V gene TRBV6-1; TRBD1 agrees at 7 bases. The CDR3 extends over 18 amino acids. Trimming cost V 3 bases and J 3 bases; bases outside gene matches: 15. Germline loops: CDR1 MNHNS, CDR2 SASEGT. For the CDR3, the DNA is TGTGCCAGCAGTGACCCCTCCCTGACAGGGAAGGCGACAGATACGCAGTATTTT. Translated, it gives CASSDPSLTGKATDTQYF.

The V call is TRBV6-5, the J call TRBJ2-1; 12 nucleotides align to TRBD1. V was pared by 5 bases and J by 4 bases, with 3 bases of the junction left unmatched. Looked up from germline, CDR1 is MNHEY and CDR2 is SVGAGI. CDR3 length equals 15 residues. This CDR3 reads CASSGDRGPYNEQFF. The CDR3 DNA follows: TGTGCCAGCAGTGGGGACAGGGGGCCGTACAATGAGCAGTTCTTC.

The chain couples TRBV7-6 to TRBJ2-7, with 11 bases that match TRBD1. The V and J ends lost 5 bases and 2 bases, in that order; junction bases with no gene match: 11. The CDR3 has 17 residues. Looked up from germline, CDR1 is SGHVS and CDR2 is FNYEAQ. The CDR3 bases are TGTGCCAGCAGCCCGAGAGGACAGGGGGCGCGAACCTACGAGCAGTACTTC. This translates into CASSPRGQGARTYEQYF. Together with reference TRBV7-6 and TRBJ2-7, the CDR3 gives the full variable domain: GAGVSQSPRYKVTKRGQDVALRCDPISGHVSLYWYRQALGQGPEFLTYFNYEAQQDKSGLPNDRFSAERPEGSISTLTIQRTEQRDSAMYRCASSPRGQGARTYEQYFGPGTRLTVT.

The rearrangement links TRBV6-6 to TRBJ2-3, with TRBD2 matching 9 bases. The ends lost 4 bases at V and 3 bases at J; junction bases unmatched: 8. The CDR3 is made up of 16 amino acids. The germline V gene encodes CDR1 MNHNY and CDR2 SVGAGI (reference sequence). The chain's CDR3 is CASSSLGRGGTDTQYF. The CDR3 DNA reads TGTGCCAGCAGTTCCCTAGGGCGGGGGGGTACAGATACGCAGTATTTT.

About this clone: The sample holds other DNA sequences that translate to the same CDR3. The chain employs TRBV7-2 and TRBJ2-3, with D possibly TRBD2 on 5 matching bases. Germline V lookup: CDR1 SGHTA, CDR2 FQGNSA. The V gene lost 1 base and the J gene lost 0 bases, with 5 bases spanning the gap. This CDR3 has 14 amino acids. The CDR3 sequence is CASSLGTSTDTQYF. CDR3 nucleotide sequence: TGTGCCAGCAGCTTAGGGACTAGCACAGATACGCAGTATTTT. The variable domain in full, with the rest retrieved from reference TRBV7-2 and TRBJ2-3, is GAGVSQSPSNKVTEKGKDVELRCDPISGHTALYWYRQSLGQGLEFLIYFQGNSAPDKSGLPSDRFSAERTGGSVSTLTIQRTQQEDSAVYLCASSLGTSTDTQYFGPGTRLTVL.

The chain carries TRBV7-9 and TRBJ2-7, with a tentative D call TRBD2 (5 bases). CDR3 length: 13 amino acids. From germline, CDR1 is SEHNR and CDR2 FQNEAQ (reference sequence). V gave up 5 bases and J gave up 3 bases, with 11 bases separating them. The CDR3: CASSAGDGYEQYF. CDR3 sequence (DNA): TGTGCCAGCAGCGCGGGCGACGGCTACGAGCAGTACTTC.

V usage is TRBV7-9 and J usage is TRBJ2-1; TRBD2 might be the D (5 bases). With 6 bases removed from V and 9 bases from J, the gap between germline ends came to 15 bases. In germline, CDR1 is SEHNR, CDR2 FQNEAQ (reference sequence). The CDR3 contains 13 residues. The CDR3 spells CASRTLVWPEQFF. The CDR3 DNA is TGTGCCAGCAGGACACTAGTTTGGCCTGAGCAGTTCTTC. Variable domain in full (rest from reference TRBV7-9 and TRBJ2-1): DTGVSQNPRHKITKRGQNVTFRCDPISEHNRLYWYRQTLGQGPEFLTYFQNEAQLEKSRLLSDRFSAERPKGSFSTLEIQRTEQGDSAMYLCASRTLVWPEQFFGPGTRLTVL.

V gene TRBV19 combines with J gene TRBJ1-4; 7 nucleotides match TRBD1. There are 14 residues in the CDR3. Germline V lookup: CDR1 LNHDA, CDR2 SQIVND (reference sequence). J was trimmed by 8 bases and V by 4 bases; bases with no gene match: 7. CDR3 sequence: CASSRRQGNEKLFF. CDR3 nucleotide sequence: TGTGCCAGTAGTAGGCGACAGGGAAACGAAAAACTGTTTTTT.

The CDR3 nucleotides read TGTGCCAGCAGTTTATTAACGGGGGGGTCCACAGATACGCAGTATTTT. It yields the protein CASSLLTGGSTDTQYF. This rearrangement joins TRBV27 to TRBJ2-3; 8 positions agree with TRBD2. The CDR3 sequence is 16 residues long. In germline, CDR1 is MNHEY, CDR2 SMNVEV (reference sequence). V lost 1 base and J lost 2; bases outside the gene matches: 5.

This sequence joins TRBV5-6 and TRBJ2-3; D is perhaps TRBD1 (6 bases). Per germline, CDR1 SGHDT and CDR2 YYEEEE. V was cut by 4 bases and J by 0 bases, with 15 bases left in between. This CDR3 region has 16 residues. CDR3 nucleotide sequence: TGTGCCAGCAGCGTAAAGACAGGTGCTAGCACAGATACGCAGTATTTT. This sequence encodes CASSVKTGASTDTQYF.

V and J are TRBV30 and TRBJ1-5; D gene uncertain. V dropped 1 base and J dropped 3 bases, with 16 bases sitting between them. The germline V gene has CDR1 GTSNPN and CDR2 SVGIG (reference sequence). The length of the CDR3 is 16 residues. The CDR3 protein is CAWSGPSMRDNQPQHF. The DNA of the CDR3 is TGTGCCTGGAGTGGGCCCTCTATGAGGGACAATCAGCCCCAGCATTTT.